Presented here are 15 T cell receptor beta chains from one specimen sequenced in a study of T cell repertoires in cytomegalovirus infection. TCRdb independently ran MiXCR on the reads; one entry per CDR3 protein. The sample includes a few hundred thousand distinct CDR3 sequences, around 27% of them seen just once. The source material was PBMCs. The receptors were gathered from a human donor in good health (CMV status not recorded). Some clones in this sample may be carry-over from other donors' samples.

This clonotype was seen a few times. This chain connects TRBV7-2 to TRBJ2-5; D is perhaps TRBD1 (5 bases). Germline V gene sequence: CDR1 SGHTA, CDR2 FQGNSA. The V and J ends lost 2 bases and 5 bases respectively, with 12 bases between them. CDR3 length: 14 amino acids. CDR3 in DNA: TGTGCCAGCAGCTTAAGGGGAAGCGATGAGACCCAGTACTTC. It translates to CASSLRGSDETQYF.

The sample holds a few counts of this clonotype. The chain combines TRBV7-6 with TRBJ2-1; D unclear. Germline lookup yields CDR1 SGHVS and CDR2 FNYEAQ. CDR3 length: 17 amino acids. Between the trimmed V and J ends, which lost 2 bases and 1 base, there was a span of 15 bases. The CDR3 DNA reads TGTGCCAGCAGCTTACGACATCCGGCGGAGTCCTACAATGAGCAGTTCTTC. Residues: CASSLRHPAESYNEQFF.

The gene calls are TRBV12-3 or TRBV12-4 and TRBJ1-3, with D uncertain. The CDR3 consists of 15 residues. V lost 6 bases, J lost 5 bases, and 17 bases lay in between. CDR3 loop: CASSRLEGLRNTIYF. CDR3 DNA sequence: TGTGCCAGCAGCCGACTCGAGGGTCTTAGAAACACCATATATTTT.

The rearrangement links TRBV27 to TRBJ1-5, with 8 bases aligning to TRBD1. V was clipped by 6 bases and J by 6 bases; unmatched bases: 7. The germline gives CDR1 MNHEY, CDR2 SMNVEV (reference sequence). The CDR3 spans 14 residues. DNA of the CDR3: TGTGCCAGCAGACTCCAGGGGGCGGGTCAGCCCCAGCATTTT. Amino acid sequence: CASRLQGAGQPQHF.

This clonotype was observed at least ten times. This rearrangement joins TRBV7-6 to TRBJ2-2; D is ambiguous. V lost 2 bases to trimming and J lost 0 bases, with 4 bases between them. Germline V gene data show CDR1 as SGHVS and CDR2 as FNYEAQ. CDR3 length: 14 amino acids. The DNA for the CDR3 is TGTGCCAGCAGCTTAACAGCGAACACCGGGGAGCTGTTTTTT. This codes for CASSLTANTGELFF.

This clonotype was found a few times. The chain links TRBV10-3 to TRBJ2-7; 8 bases line up with TRBD1. Germline V CDR1 and CDR2: ENHRY, SYGVKD. CDR3 length: 12 amino acids. The V segment lost 2 bases and the J segment 7 bases; nucleotides outside the gene matches: 1. This CDR3 is CAISETGGEQYF. The CDR3 nucleotides read TGTGCCATCAGTGAGACAGGGGGGGAGCAGTACTTC.

This clonotype was observed at least ten times. The chain is built from TRBV7-2 and TRBJ2-3; no clear D gene. The CDR3 totals 16 residues. CDR1 SGHTA and CDR2 FQGNSA come from the germline V gene. The V end was cut by 2 bases, the J end by 6 bases, with 18 bases between. CDR3 DNA sequence: TGTGCCAGCAGCTTAACCGGGCCCCCCTTGGAGGATACGCAGTATTTT. Its protein is CASSLTGPPLEDTQYF.

This clonotype was seen a handful of times. The rearrangement links TRBV2 to TRBJ2-1, with a tentative D call TRBD2 (5 bases). The CDR3 loop spans 14 amino acids. CDR1 and CDR2 from the germline V gene are SNHLY and FYNNEI. V was pared by 5 bases and J by 9 bases, with 17 bases between. The CDR3 DNA reads as TGTGCCAGCAGTCTAGCAACGGACTTCTTTGAGCAGTTCTTC. As protein: CASSLATDFFEQFF.

This clonotype was observed a few times. The CDR3 DNA follows: TGTGCCAGCAGCTTAGATCGAGGGCGAGGTGATGAGCAGTTCTTC. Translating gives CASSLDRGRGDEQFF. This sequence joins TRBV11-2 and TRBJ2-1; possibly TRBD2 for D (5 bases). The CDR3 contains 15 residues. Trimming cost V 0 bases and J 8 bases, with 14 bases left between them. CDR1 and CDR2 (germline): SGHAT, FQNNGV.

This chain links TRBV6-5 with TRBJ2-2; TRBD2 aligns across 9 bases. The trim removed 2 bases at V and 7 bases at J, leaving 8 bases unmatched. Germline V gives CDR1 MNHEY, CDR2 SVGAGI. The CDR3 is 16 residues long. CDR3 coding DNA: TGTGCCAGCAGTTACGACAGCGGGAGGAATAACGGGGAGCTGTTTTTT. Amino acid sequence: CASSYDSGRNNGELFF.

In DNA, the CDR3 is TGCAGTGCTAGAGCTAAGGGACAGCGGAACACCGGGGAGCTGTTTTTT. Translating it yields CSARAKGQRNTGELFF. V gene TRBV20-1 combines with J gene TRBJ2-2; 7 bases map to TRBD1. The CDR3 totals 16 residues. Trimming took 1 base from V and 1 from J; bases not matched to a gene: 6. CDR1 and CDR2 from the germline V gene are DFQATT and SNEGSKA (reference sequence).

Many counts were recorded for this clonotype. The rearrangement uses TRBV7-2 and TRBJ2-7, with 10 bases matching TRBD1. Germline V lookup: CDR1 SGHTA, CDR2 FQGNSA. The CDR3 is made up of 15 amino acids. With 3 bases clipped from V and 2 bases from J, the junction kept 4 bases outside the gene matches. The CDR3 nucleotides read TGTGCCAGCAGCTTGAGGACAGGGGGTACCTACGAGCAGTACGTC. Protein product: CASSLRTGGTYEQYV.

This clonotype was observed many times. The V and J genes are TRBV27 and TRBJ2-1; D is ambiguous. V was pared by 6 bases and J by 4 bases, with 4 bases between. Germline CDR1 reads MNHEY; CDR2 reads SMNVEV (reference sequence). The CDR3 covers 11 residues. The DNA of the CDR3 is TGTGCCAGCAGCGGATACAATGAGCAGTTCTTC. It is translated as CASSGYNEQFF.

The chain is built from TRBV11-2 and TRBJ2-1; TRBD2 is a possible D gene (5 bases). The CDR3 has 12 residues. V shed 5 bases and J shed 8 bases, with 10 bases lying between them. CDR1 is SGHAT and CDR2 is FQNNGV in the germline V gene. Here the CDR3 DNA reads TGTGCCAGCAGCCCCACTAGTGATGAGCAGTTCTTC. Residues: CASSPTSDEQFF.

Concerning this clonotype: At one end, the junction sequence differs from germline, possibly due to a read error. For the CDR3, the DNA is TGTGCCAGCAGCTTAGTGGGCGGGGGAGCGGGCACAGATGCGCAGTATTTT. Translating it yields CASSLVGGGAGTDAQYF. This chain uses TRBV7-2 with TRBJ2-3, with 7 bases lining up with TRBD2. Germline CDR1 SGHTA, CDR2 FQGNSA. This CDR3 region has 17 residues. The complete variable domain, with remaining parts taken from reference TRBV7-2 and TRBJ2-3, reads GAGVSQSPSNKVTEKGKDVELRCDPISGHTALYWYRQSLGQGLEFLIYFQGNSAPDKSGLPSDRFSAERTGGSVSTLTIQRTQQEDSAVYLCASSLVGGGAGTDAQYFGPGTRLTVL.